The present TCR beta chain was sequenced within a study of T cell responses to AZD1222 COVID-19 vaccine. The germline V gene has CDR1 MDHEN and CDR2 SYDVKM. The ends were cut back, 8 bases at V and 8 bases at J, with 12 bases in the middle. The CDR3 sequence is 11 residues long. The method was immunoSEQ multiplex PCR; TCRdb's version includes in-frame clones alone and lacks a portion of them. Among around 260,000 clones listed, 85% to 95% were seen once. This receptor was identified in an adult in good health. The rearrangement uses TRBV28 and TRBJ1-2; D possibly corresponds to TRBD1 (5 bases). The sample was peripheral blood, taken on day 0 of AZD1222 vaccination. The CDR3 bases are TGTGCCAGCCTTCAGGGTTTCGGCTACACCTTC. Translating it yields CASLQGFGYTF.